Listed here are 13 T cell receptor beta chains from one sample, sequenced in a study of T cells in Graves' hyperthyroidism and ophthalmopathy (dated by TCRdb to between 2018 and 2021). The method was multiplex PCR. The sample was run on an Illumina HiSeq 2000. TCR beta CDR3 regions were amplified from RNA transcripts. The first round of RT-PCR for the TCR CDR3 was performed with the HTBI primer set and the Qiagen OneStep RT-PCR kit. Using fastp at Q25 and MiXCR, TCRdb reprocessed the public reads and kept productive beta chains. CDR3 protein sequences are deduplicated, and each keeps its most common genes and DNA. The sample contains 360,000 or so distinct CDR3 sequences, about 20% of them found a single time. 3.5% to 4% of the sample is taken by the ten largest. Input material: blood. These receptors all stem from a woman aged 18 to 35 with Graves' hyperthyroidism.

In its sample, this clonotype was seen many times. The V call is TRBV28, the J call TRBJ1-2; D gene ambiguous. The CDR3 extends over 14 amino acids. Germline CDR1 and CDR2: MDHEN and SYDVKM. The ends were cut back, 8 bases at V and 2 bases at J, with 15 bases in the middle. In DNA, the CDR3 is TGTGCCAGCGTTATCTCCGCGTCGAACTATGGCTACACCTTC. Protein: CASVISASNYGYTF.

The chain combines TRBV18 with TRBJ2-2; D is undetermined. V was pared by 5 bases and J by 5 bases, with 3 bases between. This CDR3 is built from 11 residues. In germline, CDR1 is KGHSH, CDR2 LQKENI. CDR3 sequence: CASSATGELFF. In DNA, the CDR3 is TGTGCCAGCTCAGCAACCGGGGAGCTGTTTTTT.

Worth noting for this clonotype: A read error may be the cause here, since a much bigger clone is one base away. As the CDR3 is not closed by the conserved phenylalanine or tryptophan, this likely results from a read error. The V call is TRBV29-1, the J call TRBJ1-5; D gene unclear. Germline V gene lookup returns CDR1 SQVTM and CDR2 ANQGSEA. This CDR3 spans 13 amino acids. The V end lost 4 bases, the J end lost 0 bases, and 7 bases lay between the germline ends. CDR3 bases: TGCAGCGTTGTGTGGGATAGCAATCAGCCCCAGCATGTT. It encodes CSVVWDSNQPQHV.

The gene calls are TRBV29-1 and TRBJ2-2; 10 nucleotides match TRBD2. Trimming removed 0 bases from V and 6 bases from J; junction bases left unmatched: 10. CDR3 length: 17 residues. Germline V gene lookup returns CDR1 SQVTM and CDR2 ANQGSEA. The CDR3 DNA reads TGCAGCGTTGAAGATCGTACTAGCGGGGTCCGGGCCGGGGAGCTGTTTTTT. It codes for CSVEDRTSGVRAGELFF.

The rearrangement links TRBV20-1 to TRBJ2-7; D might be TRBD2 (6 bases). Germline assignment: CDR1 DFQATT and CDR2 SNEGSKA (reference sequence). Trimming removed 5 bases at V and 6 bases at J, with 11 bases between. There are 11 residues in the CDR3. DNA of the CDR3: TGCAGTGCTGGGAGGAGGGCCGAGCAGTACTTC. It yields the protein CSAGRRAEQYF.

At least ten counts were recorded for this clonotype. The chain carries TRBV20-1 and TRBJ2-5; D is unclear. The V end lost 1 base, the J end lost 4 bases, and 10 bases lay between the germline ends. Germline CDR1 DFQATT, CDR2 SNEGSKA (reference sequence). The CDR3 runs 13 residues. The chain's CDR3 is CSARGPGLETQYF. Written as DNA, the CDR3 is TGCAGTGCTAGAGGGCCGGGCCTAGAGACCCAGTACTTC.

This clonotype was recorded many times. CDR3 loop: CASSQGGMNTEAFF. The CDR3, as DNA: TGTGCCAGCAGCCAGGGTGGAATGAACACTGAAGCTTTCTTT. The chain joins TRBV28 to TRBJ1-1; maybe TRBD1 (5 bases). Germline CDR1 MDHEN, CDR2 SYDVKM. Deletions cut 6 bases from V and 0 bases from J, with 11 bases between. The CDR3 sequence is 14 residues long. The full variable domain, in which reference TRBV28 and TRBJ1-1 provide the parts outside the CDR3, is DVKVTQSSRYLVKRTGEKVFLECVQDMDHENMFWYRQDPGLGLRLIYFSYDVKMKEKGDIPEGYSVSREKKERFSLILESASTNQTSMYLCASSQGGMNTEAFFGQGTRLTVV.

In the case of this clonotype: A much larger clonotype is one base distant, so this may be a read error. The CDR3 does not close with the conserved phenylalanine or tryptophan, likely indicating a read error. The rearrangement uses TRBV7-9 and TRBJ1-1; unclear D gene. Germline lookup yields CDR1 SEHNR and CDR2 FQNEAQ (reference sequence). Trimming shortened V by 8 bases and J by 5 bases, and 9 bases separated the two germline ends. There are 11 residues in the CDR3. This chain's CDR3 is CASQSPTEAFL. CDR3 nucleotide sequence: TGTGCCAGCCAGAGCCCTACTGAAGCTTTCTTG.

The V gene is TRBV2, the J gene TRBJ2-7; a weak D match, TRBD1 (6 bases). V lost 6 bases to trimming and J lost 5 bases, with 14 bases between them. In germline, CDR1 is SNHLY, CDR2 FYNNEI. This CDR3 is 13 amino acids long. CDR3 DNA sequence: TGTGCCAGCAGACTGGCACAGGGCCACGAGCAGTACTTC. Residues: CASRLAQGHEQYF.

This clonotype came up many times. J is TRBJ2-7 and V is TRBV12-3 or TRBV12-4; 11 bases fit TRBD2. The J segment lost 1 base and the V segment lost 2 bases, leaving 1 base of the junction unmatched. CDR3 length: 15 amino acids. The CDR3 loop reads CASSLRLAGSYEQYF. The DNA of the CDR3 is TGTGCCAGCAGTTTAAGACTAGCGGGGTCCTACGAGCAGTACTTC.

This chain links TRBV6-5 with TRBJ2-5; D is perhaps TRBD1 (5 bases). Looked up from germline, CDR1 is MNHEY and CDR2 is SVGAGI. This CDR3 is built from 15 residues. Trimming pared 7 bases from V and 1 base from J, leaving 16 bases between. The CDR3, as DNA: TGTGCCAGCACTTATTCGATAGGGGTCCAAGAGACCCAGTACTTC. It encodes CASTYSIGVQETQYF.

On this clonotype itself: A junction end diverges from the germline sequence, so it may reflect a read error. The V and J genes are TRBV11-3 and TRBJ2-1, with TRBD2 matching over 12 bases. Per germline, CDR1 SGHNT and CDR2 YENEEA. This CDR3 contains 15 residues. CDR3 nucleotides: TGTGCCAGCAGCTTAGCCCTAGCGGGGGGGGATGAGAAGTTCTTC. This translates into CASSLALAGGDEKFF.

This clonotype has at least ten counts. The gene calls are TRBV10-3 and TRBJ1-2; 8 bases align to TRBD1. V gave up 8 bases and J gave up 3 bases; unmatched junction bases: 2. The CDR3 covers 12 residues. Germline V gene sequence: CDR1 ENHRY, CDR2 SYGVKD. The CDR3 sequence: CAIGQGHYGYTF. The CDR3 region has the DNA TGTGCCATCGGACAGGGCCACTATGGCTACACCTTC.